Below are 21 T cell receptor beta chains sequenced from a single sample in a study of immune evolution from preneoplasia to lung adenocarcinoma. The data were produced by immunoSEQ multiplex PCR, yet TCRdb's version contains in-frame clones alone and is incomplete. The data show tens of thousands of clones, 74% seen once. The sequencing sample was made of FFPE invasive lung adenocarcinoma tissue. The receptors were gathered from a person aged 55 to 69 with invasive lung adenocarcinoma. Some clones in this sample may be carry-over from other donors' samples.

This clone is medium-sized (0.01 to 0.1%) within its sample. This chain links TRBV18 with TRBJ2-5, with D tentatively TRBD1 (6 bases). The CDR3 extends over 14 amino acids. Germline lookup yields CDR1 KGHSH and CDR2 LQKENI. V was shortened by 5 bases and J by 4 bases, with 14 bases between the two germline ends. The CDR3 sequence: CASSSTGGLETQYF. In DNA, the CDR3 is TGTGCCAGCTCATCGACAGGAGGTCTAGAGACCCAGTACTTC.

The genes are TRBV19 and TRBJ2-1, with 10 positions matching TRBD2. This CDR3 has 15 amino acids. In germline, CDR1 is LNHDA, CDR2 SQIVND (reference sequence). V shed 3 bases and J 10 bases; nucleotides not matched to a gene: 9. CDR3 sequence reads: CASSMDSGRILEQFF. The CDR3 coding sequence is TGTGCCAGTAGTATGGATAGCGGGAGGATTTTGGAGCAGTTCTTC.

The chain recombines TRBV7-9 with TRBJ1-2; D possibly corresponds to TRBD1 (5 bases). CDR1 is SEHNR and CDR2 is FQNEAQ in the germline V gene (reference sequence). CDR3 size: 13 residues. V gave up 3 bases and J gave up 3 bases, with 8 bases separating them. The CDR3 protein is CASSLTVDYGYTF. The CDR3 region has the DNA TGTGCCAGCAGCTTGACAGTAGACTATGGCTACACCTTC.

About this clone itself: The same CDR3 can be traced to other DNA sequences in this sample. The chain is built from TRBV5-6 and TRBJ2-1; 7 nucleotides match TRBD1. This CDR3 is 15 amino acids long. The germline V gene encodes CDR1 SGHDT and CDR2 YYEEEE. Unmatched junction bases numbered 7, after V lost 5 bases and J lost 2 bases. This chain's CDR3 is CASSERGRPYNEQFF. The DNA for the CDR3 is TGTGCCAGCAGTGAGAGGGGGCGTCCCTACAATGAGCAGTTCTTC.

The chain couples TRBV6-1 to TRBJ2-5; D is unclear. Deletions cut 3 bases from V and 2 bases from J, with 7 bases between. Germline V gives CDR1 MNHNS, CDR2 SASEGT. This CDR3 spans 13 amino acids. CDR3 sequence: CASSDLPQETQYF. In nucleotides, the CDR3 is TGTGCCAGCAGTGACTTACCACAAGAGACCCAGTACTTC.

This clone was seen once. V is TRBV18 and J is TRBJ1-1, with D perhaps matching TRBD1 (5 bases). V dropped 3 bases and J dropped 0 bases, with 14 bases sitting between them. CDR1 KGHSH and CDR2 LQKENI come from the germline V gene. CDR3 length: 16 amino acids. CDR3 amino acids: CASSPTFGAVNTEAFF. DNA for the CDR3: TGTGCCAGCTCACCGACCTTCGGGGCAGTGAACACTGAAGCTTTCTTT.

This clone appeared a single time. Here the CDR3 DNA reads TGTGCCAGCAGCTCGCCTCAGGGGGCCCGTACCGGGGAGCTGTTTTTT. Translating it yields CASSSPQGARTGELFF. This rearrangement joins TRBV11-1 to TRBJ2-2, with 8 bases matching TRBD1. Germline-derived CDR1 and CDR2 are SGHAT and FQDESV (reference sequence). V shed 4 bases, J shed 5 bases, and the junction held 9 bases outside the gene matches. This CDR3 comprises 16 residues.

CDR3 DNA sequence: TGCAGTGCTGTACTGAATGAGCAGTTCTTC. Protein product: CSAVLNEQFF. The chain uses TRBV20-1 and TRBJ2-1, with D uncertain. Germline V gene lookup returns CDR1 DFQATT and CDR2 SNEGSKA (reference sequence). The CDR3 is 10 residues long. Trimming left V 5 bases short and J 7 bases short, with 6 bases between.

The chain links TRBV19 to TRBJ2-3; 8 nucleotides line up with TRBD2. The CDR3 contains 14 residues. CDR1 and CDR2 from the germline V gene are LNHDA and SQIVND (reference sequence). V gave up 4 bases and J gave up 4 bases; unmatched junction bases: 4. CDR3 bases: TGTGCCAGTAGTACGCAGCGGGAGTCAGATACGCAGTATTTT. This translates into CASSTQRESDTQYF. Full variable domain (rest looked up from reference TRBV19 and TRBJ2-3): DGGITQSPKYLFRKEGQNVTLSCEQNLNHDAMYWYRQDPGQGLRLIYYSQIVNDFQKGDIAEGYSVSREKKESFPLTVTSAQKNPTAFYLCASSTQRESDTQYFGPGTRLTVL.

V gene TRBV7-6 combines with J gene TRBJ2-2; 7 bases line up with TRBD2. Germline V gives CDR1 SGHVS, CDR2 FNYEAQ. The ends lost 5 bases at V and 6 bases at J; junction bases unmatched: 12. The CDR3 extends over 16 amino acids. The CDR3 DNA is TGTGCCAGCAGCCCCCGGGGAGCGGGGACGGCCGGGGAGCTGTTTTTT. It yields the protein CASSPRGAGTAGELFF.

This clone turned up a few times. J is TRBJ2-3 and V is TRBV6-5, with TRBD2 matching 7 bases. Germline CDR1 MNHEY, CDR2 SVGAGI. This CDR3 comprises 15 residues. With 2 bases clipped from V and 6 bases from J, the junction kept 8 bases outside the gene matches. CDR3 protein: CASSYDTGTTDTQYF. In DNA, the CDR3 is TGTGCCAGCAGTTACGACACTGGGACTACGGATACGCAGTATTTT.

This clone was seen a few times. The chain uses TRBV11-2 and TRBJ2-5; D unclear. The V end was cut by 1 base, the J end by 5 bases, with 11 bases between. The CDR3 contains 14 residues. Germline CDR1 is SGHAT and CDR2 is FQNNGV. Here the CDR3 reads CASSLVGGAETQYF. The CDR3 DNA reads TGTGCCAGCAGCTTAGTTGGCGGTGCGGAGACCCAGTACTTC.

The chain links TRBV27 to TRBJ1-5, with D perhaps matching TRBD1 (6 bases). The CDR3 consists of 15 residues. V lost 6 bases and J 1 base, leaving 13 bases between the germline ends. Looked up from germline, CDR1 is MNHEY and CDR2 is SMNVEV (reference sequence). Written as DNA, the CDR3 is TGTGCCAGCAGGTTTGGGGGCGCGAGCAATCAGCCCCAGCATTTT. Translation: CASRFGGASNQPQHF.

This clone was observed a single time. This rearrangement joins TRBV6-5 to TRBJ2-2, with D maybe TRBD1 (5 bases). The germline V and J ends were trimmed by 2 bases and 1 base, with 8 bases remaining between them. The CDR3 is 15 residues long. Germline CDR1 is MNHEY and CDR2 is SVGAGI. In nucleotides, the CDR3 is TGTGCCAGCAGTTACGAACAGGAGAACACCGGGGAGCTGTTTTTT. Translation gives CASSYEQENTGELFF.

The chain joins TRBV2 to TRBJ2-5; maybe TRBD1 (6 bases). The CDR3 spans 15 residues. Germline V gene sequence: CDR1 SNHLY, CDR2 FYNNEI. V lost 4 bases and J 2 bases, leaving 14 bases between the germline ends. The chain's CDR3 is CASSGGGGEQETQYF. CDR3 coding DNA: TGTGCCAGCAGTGGAGGGGGTGGGGAACAAGAGACCCAGTACTTC.

This chain uses TRBV30 with TRBJ2-1, with D perhaps matching TRBD2 (6 bases). V was cut by 5 bases and J by 6 bases, with 14 bases left in between. The CDR3 has 13 residues. CDR1 is GTSNPN, CDR2 SVGIG, per germline (reference sequence). CDR3 sequence reads: CAWGLGTRNEQFF. CDR3 coding DNA: TGTGCCTGGGGTCTCGGGACTCGCAATGAGCAGTTCTTC.

This chain joins TRBV5-1 and TRBJ2-7, with 7 bases identical to TRBD2. Germline V lookup: CDR1 SGHRS, CDR2 YFSETQ. The V and J ends lost 7 bases and 6 bases, in that order; junction bases with no gene match: 10. The CDR3 length is 13 residues. The chain's CDR3 is CASRAGEVGEQYF. The CDR3, as DNA: TGCGCCAGCCGGGCGGGAGAAGTCGGCGAGCAGTACTTC.

The CDR3 protein is CASSPNFIQETQYF. The CDR3 region has the DNA TGCGCCAGCAGCCCCAACTTCATCCAAGAGACCCAGTACTTC. This chain joins TRBV5-1 and TRBJ2-5; D remains unclear. This CDR3 has 14 residues. Germline CDR1 reads SGHRS; CDR2 reads YFSETQ. V dropped 4 bases and J dropped 1 base, with 11 bases sitting between them.

This clone was observed a few times. The V and J genes are TRBV11-3 and TRBJ2-3, with D perhaps matching TRBD2 (6 bases). With 5 bases removed from V and 1 base from J, the gap between germline ends came to 10 bases. The CDR3 contains 14 residues. CDR1 SGHNT and CDR2 YENEEA come from the germline V gene. CDR3 DNA sequence: TGTGCCAGCAGCCGTAGCGGCCGCACAGATACGCAGTATTTT. This gives the protein CASSRSGRTDTQYF.

V gene TRBV28 combines with J gene TRBJ2-2, with D unresolved. The CDR3 extends over 11 amino acids. Deletions cut 2 bases from V and 5 bases from J, with 0 bases between. Per germline, CDR1 MDHEN and CDR2 SYDVKM. The CDR3 nucleotides are TGTGCCAGCAGTTTAACCGGGGAGCTGTTTTTT. This encodes CASSLTGELFF.

The J gene is TRBJ2-3, the V gene TRBV30; unclear D gene. V was pared by 2 bases and J by 8 bases, with 8 bases between. Germline V gene sequence: CDR1 GTSNPN, CDR2 SVGIG (reference sequence). The CDR3 extends over 11 amino acids. CDR3 DNA sequence: TGTGCCTGGAGTCTCTCTAGTACGCAGTATTTT. Protein: CAWSLSSTQYF.